This TCR beta chain comes out of a study of a mutant IDH1 vaccine in newly diagnosed glioma. As to this clone: Its antigen is unidentified.

Time point indicated: week 47, end of study. Doses of 300 ug of mutant IDH1 20-mer peptide were given with topical imiquimod. V lost 0 bases to trimming and J lost 5 bases, with 7 bases between them. Germline V gives CDR1 LGHNA, CDR2 YSLEER. This CDR3 contains 14 residues. Clones were sequenced by immunoSEQ multiplex PCR, and TCRdb holds only the in-frame ones, with some missing. The sample holds about 32,000 clones; approximately 89% are singletons and the top ten take about 2%. Source: PBMCs, taken from a glioma patient whose treatment included an IDH1 peptide vaccine. This TCR was sampled from a man aged 35-49 years with glioma. This rearrangement joins TRBV4-3 to TRBJ2-2; D is perhaps TRBD2 (5 bases). The CDR3 DNA reads TGCGCCAGCAGCCAAGATTCGGGGACCGGGGAGCTGTTTTTT. It codes for CASSQDSGTGELFF.